The next 10 T cell receptor beta chains were all read from a single sample in a study of blood T cell repertoires in COVID-19. Measured with immunoSEQ multiplex PCR; TCRdb has only the in-frame clones, and not every one. The table has about 130,000 clones, approximately 89% seen once. The sample comprised peripheral blood. These receptor sequences come from a man aged 50 to 60 with acute or convalescent COVID-19.

V and J are TRBV28 and TRBJ1-2; D is undetermined. Trimming left V 5 bases short and J 4 bases short, with 8 bases between. Germline V gives CDR1 MDHEN, CDR2 SYDVKM. The CDR3 is made up of 12 amino acids. CDR3 nucleotides: TGTGCCAGCAGTACCGCAGGCTATGGCTACACCTTC. Translation gives CASSTAGYGYTF.

Turning to this clone: Relative to the germline gene, one junction end is altered; a read error may explain this. The chain is built from TRBV11-2 and TRBJ2-7; 8 bases line up with TRBD1. CDR1 and CDR2 (germline): SGHAT, FQNNGV. There are 14 residues in the CDR3. The CDR3 DNA follows: TGTGCCAGCAGCTTCGACAGGGGCTCCCACGAGCAGTACTTC. Translating gives CASSFDRGSHEQYF.

The chain employs TRBV7-6 and TRBJ1-1; D may be TRBD1 (5 bases). CDR3 length: 15 residues. V was pared by 0 bases and J by 2 bases, with 10 bases between. Germline V gene data show CDR1 as SGHVS and CDR2 as FNYEAQ. DNA for the CDR3: TGTGCCAGCAGCTTAGCCCAGGGAGGAAACACTGAAGCTTTCTTT. It encodes CASSLAQGGNTEAFF.

The chain combines TRBV6-4 with TRBJ2-3, with D uncertain. Germline V gives CDR1 MRHNA, CDR2 SNTAGT. Trimming removed 0 bases at V and 0 bases at J, with 7 bases between. The CDR3 covers 15 residues. CDR3 in DNA: TGTGCCAGCAGTGACTCCCGGTCGAGCACAGATACGCAGTATTTT. It is translated as CASSDSRSSTDTQYF.

The chain combines TRBV3-1 (or the pseudogene TRBV3-2) with TRBJ1-1; 7 bases line up with TRBD1. The V gene end was trimmed by 2 bases and the J gene end by 3 bases; junction bases not matched to a gene: 3. Looked up from germline, CDR1 is LGHDT and CDR2 is YNNKEL (reference sequence). The CDR3 contains 14 residues. CDR3 DNA: TGTGCCAGCAGCCAAACAGGGGCGGACACTGAAGCTTTCTTT. Protein sequence: CASSQTGADTEAFF.

This chain connects TRBV5-6 to TRBJ1-1, with 9 positions matching TRBD1. The germline V gene has CDR1 SGHDT and CDR2 YYEEEE. V shed 4 bases, J shed 5 bases, and the junction held 9 bases outside the gene matches. This CDR3 is 15 amino acids long. This CDR3 reads CASSALDRGLTEAFF. The CDR3 region has the DNA TGTGCCAGCAGCGCCTTGGACAGGGGATTGACTGAAGCTTTCTTT.

This chain connects TRBV5-4 to TRBJ1-1; no clear D gene. The CDR3 extends over 13 amino acids. Trimming pared 4 bases from V and 6 bases from J, leaving 13 bases between. From germline, CDR1 is SGHNT and CDR2 YYREEE (reference sequence). For the CDR3, the DNA is TGTGCCAGCAGCCACCGGCGGATAGCTGAAGCTTTCTTT. It yields the protein CASSHRRIAEAFF.

This clone was found once. This chain links TRBV18 with TRBJ2-3; 10 bases agree with TRBD2. Trimming removed 3 bases from V and 3 bases from J; junction bases left unmatched: 3. The CDR3 runs to 15 residues. Germline values: CDR1 KGHSH, CDR2 LQKENI. In nucleotides, the CDR3 is TGTGCCAGCTCACCCCTAGCGGGAGTAACAGATACGCAGTATTTT. Translating gives CASSPLAGVTDTQYF.

The chain recombines TRBV24-1 with TRBJ1-2; D not resolved. The CDR3 has 11 residues. Trimming removed 3 bases at V and 4 bases at J, with 2 bases between. CDR1 and CDR2 (germline): KGHDR, SFDVKD. In DNA, the CDR3 is TGTGCCACCAGTGATCGCTATGGCTACACCTTC. Translated, it gives CATSDRYGYTF.

This clone has a single count. The V call is TRBV28, the J call TRBJ1-1; TRBD1 matches 7 bases. The CDR3 totals 16 residues. Germline loops: CDR1 MDHEN, CDR2 SYDVKM. V lost 1 base, J lost 4 bases, and 9 bases stayed unmatched. For the CDR3, the DNA is TGTGCCAGCAGTTTATATCCGACAGGGATCGGCACTGAAGCTTTCTTT. This encodes CASSLYPTGIGTEAFF.